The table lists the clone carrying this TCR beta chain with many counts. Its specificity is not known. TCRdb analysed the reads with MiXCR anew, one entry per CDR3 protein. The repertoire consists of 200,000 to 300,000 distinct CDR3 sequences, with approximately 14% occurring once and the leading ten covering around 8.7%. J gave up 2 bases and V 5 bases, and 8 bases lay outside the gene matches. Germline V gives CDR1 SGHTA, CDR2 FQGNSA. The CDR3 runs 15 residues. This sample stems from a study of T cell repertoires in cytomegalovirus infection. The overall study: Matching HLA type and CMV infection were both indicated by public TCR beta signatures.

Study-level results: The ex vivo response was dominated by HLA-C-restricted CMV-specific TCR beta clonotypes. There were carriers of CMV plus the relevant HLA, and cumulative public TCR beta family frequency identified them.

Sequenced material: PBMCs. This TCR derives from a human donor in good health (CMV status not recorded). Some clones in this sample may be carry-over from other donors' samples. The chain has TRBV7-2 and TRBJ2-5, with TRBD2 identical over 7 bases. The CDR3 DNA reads TGTGCCAGCAGCGAGCAGCGGGGAGTACAAGAGACCCAGTACTTC. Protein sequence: CASSEQRGVQETQYF.